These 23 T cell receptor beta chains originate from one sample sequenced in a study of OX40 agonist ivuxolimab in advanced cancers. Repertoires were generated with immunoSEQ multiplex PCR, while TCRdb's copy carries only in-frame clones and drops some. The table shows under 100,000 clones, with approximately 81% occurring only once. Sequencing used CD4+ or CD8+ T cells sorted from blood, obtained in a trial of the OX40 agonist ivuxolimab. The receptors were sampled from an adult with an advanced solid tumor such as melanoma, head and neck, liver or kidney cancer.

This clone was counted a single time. DNA of the CDR3: TGTGCCAGCAGCTTTGCTGCGGGAGGGCCTTTTAGCACAGATACGCAGTATTTT. It codes for CASSFAAGGPFSTDTQYF. V is TRBV7-2 and J is TRBJ2-3; 9 positions match TRBD2. Germline trimming cut 3 bases from V and 0 bases from J; bases unmatched to any gene: 10. This CDR3 contains 18 residues. Germline V gene lookup returns CDR1 SGHTA and CDR2 FQGNSA.

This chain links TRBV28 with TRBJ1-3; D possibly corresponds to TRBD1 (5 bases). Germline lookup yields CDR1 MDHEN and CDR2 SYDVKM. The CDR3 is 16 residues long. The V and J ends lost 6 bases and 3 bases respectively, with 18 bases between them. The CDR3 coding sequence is TGTGCCAGCAGCCGACCCGGGACTCGCATTGGAAACACCATATATTTT. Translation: CASSRPGTRIGNTIYF. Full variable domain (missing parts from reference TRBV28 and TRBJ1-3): DVKVTQSSRYLVKRTGEKVFLECVQDMDHENMFWYRQDPGLGLRLIYFSYDVKMKEKGDIPEGYSVSREKKERFSLILESASTNQTSMYLCASSRPGTRIGNTIYFGEGSWLTVV.

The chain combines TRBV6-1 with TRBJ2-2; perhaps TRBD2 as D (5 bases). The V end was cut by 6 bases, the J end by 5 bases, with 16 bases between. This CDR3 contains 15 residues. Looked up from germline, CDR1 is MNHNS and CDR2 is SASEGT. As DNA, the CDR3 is TGTGCCAGCAGGGCGACGTCCGGACTGACCGGGGAGCTGTTTTTT. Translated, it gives CASRATSGLTGELFF.

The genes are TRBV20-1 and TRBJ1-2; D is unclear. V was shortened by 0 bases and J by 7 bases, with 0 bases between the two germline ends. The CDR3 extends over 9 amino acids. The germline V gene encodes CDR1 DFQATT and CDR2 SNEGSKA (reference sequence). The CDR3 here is CSARDGYTF. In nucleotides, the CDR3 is TGCAGTGCTAGAGATGGCTACACCTTC.

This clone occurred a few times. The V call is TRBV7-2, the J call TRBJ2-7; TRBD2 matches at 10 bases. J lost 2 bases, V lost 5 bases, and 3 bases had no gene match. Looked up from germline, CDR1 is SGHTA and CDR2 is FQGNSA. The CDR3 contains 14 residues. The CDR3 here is CASSLSGGPYEQYF. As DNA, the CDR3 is TGTGCCAGCAGCCTTAGCGGGGGGCCCTACGAGCAGTACTTC. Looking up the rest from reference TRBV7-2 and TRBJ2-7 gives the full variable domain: GAGVSQSPSNKVTEKGKDVELRCDPISGHTALYWYRQSLGQGLEFLIYFQGNSAPDKSGLPSDRFSAERTGGSVSTLTIQRTQQEDSAVYLCASSLSGGPYEQYFGPGTRLTVT.

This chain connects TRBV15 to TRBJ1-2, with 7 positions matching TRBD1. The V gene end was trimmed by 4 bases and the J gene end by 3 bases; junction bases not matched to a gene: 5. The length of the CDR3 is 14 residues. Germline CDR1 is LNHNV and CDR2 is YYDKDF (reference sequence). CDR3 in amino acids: CATSTQGGDYGYTF. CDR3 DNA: TGTGCCACCAGCACTCAGGGGGGAGACTATGGCTACACCTTC.

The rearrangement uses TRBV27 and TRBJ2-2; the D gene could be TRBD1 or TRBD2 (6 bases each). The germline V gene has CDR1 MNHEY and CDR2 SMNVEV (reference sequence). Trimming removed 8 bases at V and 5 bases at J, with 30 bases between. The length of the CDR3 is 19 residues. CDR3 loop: CASRRWGLGVSRGTGELFF. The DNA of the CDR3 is TGTGCCAGCCGGCGGTGGGGGCTTGGGGTCAGCCGGGGGACCGGGGAGCTGTTTTTT.

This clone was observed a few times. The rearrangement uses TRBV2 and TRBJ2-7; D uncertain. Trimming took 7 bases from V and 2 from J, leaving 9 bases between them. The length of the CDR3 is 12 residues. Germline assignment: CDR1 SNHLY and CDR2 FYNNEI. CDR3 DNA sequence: TGTGCCAGCAACAGTGATACCTACGAGCAGTACTTC. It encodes CASNSDTYEQYF.

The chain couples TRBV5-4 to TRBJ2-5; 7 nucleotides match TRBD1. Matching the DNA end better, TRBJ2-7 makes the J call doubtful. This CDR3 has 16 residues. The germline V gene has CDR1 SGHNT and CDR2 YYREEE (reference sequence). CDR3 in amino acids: CASSLAGQGDSYEQYF. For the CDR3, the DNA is TGTGCCAGCAGCTTGGCCGGGCAGGGGGACTCCTACGAGCAGTACTTC.

This chain's CDR3 is CASSFVSNYGYTF. The CDR3 DNA reads as TGTGCCAGCAGTTTTGTTTCTAACTATGGCTACACCTTC. This chain links TRBV6-5 with TRBJ1-2; D is uncertain. The CDR3 runs 13 residues. Germline CDR1 reads MNHEY; CDR2 reads SVGAGI. V lost 4 bases to trimming and J lost 0 bases, with 6 bases between them.

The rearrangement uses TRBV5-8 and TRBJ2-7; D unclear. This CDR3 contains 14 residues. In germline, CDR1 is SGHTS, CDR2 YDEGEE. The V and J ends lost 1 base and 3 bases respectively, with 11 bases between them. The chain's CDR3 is CASSLRFQIYEQYF. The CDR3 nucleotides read TGTGCCAGCAGCTTGCGGTTTCAGATCTACGAGCAGTACTTC.

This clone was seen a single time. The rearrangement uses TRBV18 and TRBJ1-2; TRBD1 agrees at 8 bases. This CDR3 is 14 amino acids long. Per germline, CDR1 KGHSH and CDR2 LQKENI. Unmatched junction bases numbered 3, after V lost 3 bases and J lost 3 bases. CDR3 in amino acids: CASSPTGQDYGYTF. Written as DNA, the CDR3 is TGTGCCAGCTCACCCACGGGACAGGACTATGGCTACACCTTC.

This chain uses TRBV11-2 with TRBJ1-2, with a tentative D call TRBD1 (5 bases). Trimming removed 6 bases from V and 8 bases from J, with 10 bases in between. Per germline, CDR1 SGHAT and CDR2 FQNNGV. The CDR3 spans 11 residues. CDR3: CASRGGKGYTF. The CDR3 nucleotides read TGTGCCAGCAGGGGGGGGAAAGGCTACACCTTC.

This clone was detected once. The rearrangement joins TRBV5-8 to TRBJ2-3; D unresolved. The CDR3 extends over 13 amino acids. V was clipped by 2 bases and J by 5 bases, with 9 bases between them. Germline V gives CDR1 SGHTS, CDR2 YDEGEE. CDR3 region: CASSFPTKDTQYF. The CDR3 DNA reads TGTGCCAGCAGCTTCCCGACCAAAGATACGCAGTATTTT.

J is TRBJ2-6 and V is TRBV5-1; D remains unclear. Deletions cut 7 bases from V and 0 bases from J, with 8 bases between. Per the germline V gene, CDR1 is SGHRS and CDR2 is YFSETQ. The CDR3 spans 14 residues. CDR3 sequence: CASVQDSGANVLTF. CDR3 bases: TGCGCCAGCGTGCAGGACTCTGGGGCCAACGTCCTGACTTTC.

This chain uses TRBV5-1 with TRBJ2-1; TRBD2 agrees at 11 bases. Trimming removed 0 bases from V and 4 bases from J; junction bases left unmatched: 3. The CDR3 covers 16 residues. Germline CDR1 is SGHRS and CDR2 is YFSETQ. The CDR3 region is CASSLATSGGYNEQFF. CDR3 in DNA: TGCGCCAGCAGCTTGGCAACTAGCGGGGGTTACAATGAGCAGTTCTTC.

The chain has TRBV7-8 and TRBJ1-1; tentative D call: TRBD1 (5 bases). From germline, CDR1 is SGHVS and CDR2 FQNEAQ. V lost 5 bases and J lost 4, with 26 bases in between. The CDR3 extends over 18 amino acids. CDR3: CASSLGGARQGVGTEAFF. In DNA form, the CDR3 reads TGTGCCAGCAGCCTAGGCGGGGCCAGACAAGGGGTGGGCACTGAAGCTTTCTTT.

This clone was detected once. In DNA form, the CDR3 reads TGTGCCAGCAGGACCGACATGGCCTATGGCTACACCTTC. Its protein product is CASRTDMAYGYTF. The rearrangement joins TRBV6-1 to TRBJ1-2; D gene unclear. Germline V gene lookup returns CDR1 MNHNS and CDR2 SASEGT. This CDR3 is built from 13 residues. Trimming removed 6 bases from V and 4 bases from J, with 12 bases in between.

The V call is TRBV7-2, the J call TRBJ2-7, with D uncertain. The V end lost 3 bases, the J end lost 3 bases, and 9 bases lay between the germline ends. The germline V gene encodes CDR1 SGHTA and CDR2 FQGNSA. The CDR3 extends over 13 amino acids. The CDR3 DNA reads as TGTGCCAGCAGCTTGGGCGGATACTACGAGCAGTACTTC. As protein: CASSLGGYYEQYF.

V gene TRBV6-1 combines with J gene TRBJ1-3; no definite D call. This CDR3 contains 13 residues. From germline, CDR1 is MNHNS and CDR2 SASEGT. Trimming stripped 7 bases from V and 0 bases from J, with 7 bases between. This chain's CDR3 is CASTTHSGNTIYF. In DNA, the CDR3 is TGTGCCAGCACCACGCACTCTGGAAACACCATATATTTT.

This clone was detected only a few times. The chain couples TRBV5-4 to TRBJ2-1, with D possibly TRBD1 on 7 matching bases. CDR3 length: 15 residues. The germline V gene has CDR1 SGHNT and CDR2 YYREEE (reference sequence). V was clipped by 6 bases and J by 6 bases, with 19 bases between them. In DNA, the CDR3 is TGTGCCAGCACGCAGGGGGGAGCGGGCGGCAATGAGCAGTTCTTC. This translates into CASTQGGAGGNEQFF.

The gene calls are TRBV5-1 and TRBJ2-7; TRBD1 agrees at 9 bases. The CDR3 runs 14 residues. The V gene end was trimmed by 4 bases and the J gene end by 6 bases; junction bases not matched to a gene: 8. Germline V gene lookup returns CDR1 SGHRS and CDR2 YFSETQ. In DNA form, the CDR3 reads TGCGCCAGCAGCACGTTACAGGGGGCGGGCGAGCAGTACTTC. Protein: CASSTLQGAGEQYF.

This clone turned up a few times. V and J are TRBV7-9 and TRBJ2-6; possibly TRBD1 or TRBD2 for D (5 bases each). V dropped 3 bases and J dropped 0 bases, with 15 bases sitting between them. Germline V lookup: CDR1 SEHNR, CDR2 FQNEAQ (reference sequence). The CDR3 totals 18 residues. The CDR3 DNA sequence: TGTGCCAGCAGCTTGGGGACGGGGAGAGTCTCTGGGGCCAACGTCCTGACTTTC. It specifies CASSLGTGRVSGANVLTF.